The entry that follows covers one T cell receptor beta chain sequence. Germline assignment: CDR1 SGDLS and CDR2 YYNGEE. With 0 bases removed from V and 8 bases from J, the gap between germline ends came to 11 bases. The CDR3 has 13 amino acids. PCR primers comprised 60 Vbeta and 13 Jbeta primers. TCRdb's copy holds only in-frame clones and misses some; the assay was immunoSEQ multiplex PCR. The repertoire holds 200,000 to 250,000 clones, with approximately 90% as singletons. This sample was included in a study of cytomegalovirus exposure and HLA in healthy donors. The chain couples TRBV9 to TRBJ1-1, with D tentatively TRBD1 (5 bases). The TCR was taken from a woman between 18 and 29 years old in good health and CMV-seronegative. The specimen was PBMCs. CDR3 DNA sequence: TGTGCCAGCAGCGTAGATCGGGGGAACGAAGCTTTCTTT. Translated, it gives CASSVDRGNEAFF.